The 26 T cell receptor beta chains reported below all come from one sample, sequenced in a study of human T cells and chemical hapten exposure. Time point described: patch test 3, about 24 weeks after DPC sensitization. Indicated treatment: therapeutic diphenylcyclopropenone sensitization with weekly scalp DPC. The study extracted total RNA from unfractionated whole blood. One entry per CDR3 protein, called by TCRdb with MiXCR from the RACE reads. This sample carries 35,000 to 45,000 distinct CDR3 sequences, 9.5% to 15% of them seen once, and the ten largest clones take 2% to 2.5%. Sequences were derived from whole blood, sampled in connection with sensitization to the hapten diphenylcyclopropenone (DPC). The source of these receptors is a woman aged 40 to 50 with alopecia areata. Some clones in this sample may be carry-over from other donors' samples.

This clonotype was found many times. The V and J genes are TRBV7-6 and TRBJ1-2; 7 bases are shared with TRBD1. Germline CDR1 SGHVS, CDR2 FNYEAQ. V shed 5 bases and J 2 bases; nucleotides not matched to a gene: 2. The CDR3 sequence is 13 residues long. DNA of the CDR3: TGTGCCAGCAGCGCGGGACAGAACTATGGCTACACCTTC. The encoded protein is CASSAGQNYGYTF. Full variable domain (outside the CDR3, taken from reference TRBV7-6 and TRBJ1-2): GAGVSQSPRYKVTKRGQDVALRCDPISGHVSLYWYRQALGQGPEFLTYFNYEAQQDKSGLPNDRFSAERPEGSISTLTIQRTEQRDSAMYRCASSAGQNYGYTFGSGTRLTVV.

This clonotype has a count of ten or more. The chain uses TRBV28 and TRBJ2-2; D gene ambiguous. Trimming shortened V by 3 bases and J by 4 bases, and 18 bases separated the two germline ends. The CDR3 is made up of 17 amino acids. CDR1 and CDR2 (germline): MDHEN, SYDVKM. Here the CDR3 DNA reads TGTGCCAGCAGTTTGGTCAGTAATAGGCAGTTCACCGGGGAGCTGTTTTTT. This encodes CASSLVSNRQFTGELFF.

This clonotype was found many times. The CDR3 spells CASSPRDREYTQYF. The CDR3 DNA is TGTGCCAGCAGCCCCCGGGACAGAGAGTATACGCAGTATTTT. The rearrangement joins TRBV7-9 to TRBJ2-3, with 7 positions matching TRBD1. The germline V gene has CDR1 SEHNR and CDR2 FQNEAQ (reference sequence). The CDR3 runs to 14 residues. With V trimmed by 5 bases and J by 7 bases, 9 bases remained unmatched.

This clonotype was found many times. The J gene is TRBJ2-1, the V gene TRBV10-3; 7 bases are shared with TRBD2. CDR3 length equals 15 residues. Germline CDR1 and CDR2: ENHRY and SYGVKD. The V segment lost 5 bases and the J segment 4 bases; nucleotides outside the gene matches: 8. The CDR3 region is CAISPLGGGYNEQFF. CDR3 nucleotides: TGTGCCATCAGTCCCCTGGGCGGGGGTTACAATGAGCAGTTCTTC.

The J gene is TRBJ2-1, the V gene TRBV28, with 7 bases matching TRBD1. The germline V gene has CDR1 MDHEN and CDR2 SYDVKM. The V and J ends lost 7 bases and 4 bases, in that order; junction bases with no gene match: 10. This CDR3 comprises 15 residues. The CDR3 loop reads CASMTPGQKYNEQFF. As DNA, the CDR3 is TGTGCCAGCATGACACCGGGACAGAAATACAATGAGCAGTTCTTC.

The chain uses TRBV29-1 and TRBJ2-3; D is undetermined. CDR1 and CDR2 from the germline V gene are SQVTM and ANQGSEA. This CDR3 region has 13 residues. V lost 4 bases, J lost 0 bases, and 8 bases lay in between. CDR3 DNA: TGCAGCGTTGCGGAACCCAGCACAGATACGCAGTATTTT. It is translated as CSVAEPSTDTQYF.

This clonotype was observed at least ten times. This rearrangement joins TRBV11-2 to TRBJ2-5; possible D gene TRBD2, 5 bases. This CDR3 has 13 amino acids. Per germline, CDR1 SGHAT and CDR2 FQNNGV. The V end lost 3 bases, the J end lost 4 bases, and 9 bases lay between the germline ends. The CDR3, as DNA: TGTGCCAGCAGCTTCGAGGCGGGAGAGACCCAGTACTTC. Amino acids: CASSFEAGETQYF.

The gene calls are TRBV29-1 and TRBJ2-1; 7 positions agree with TRBD2. The CDR3 length is 14 residues. The germline V gene has CDR1 SQVTM and CDR2 ANQGSEA. Trimming removed 3 bases from V and 3 bases from J; junction bases left unmatched: 5. CDR3 sequence (DNA): TGCAGCGTTGACCGCGGGAGTTACTACAATGAGCAGTTCTTC. As protein: CSVDRGSYYNEQFF.

This clonotype turned up a few times. V is TRBV2 and J is TRBJ1-5, with TRBD1 matching 7 bases. The CDR3 has 14 amino acids. After removal of 2 bases from V and 5 bases from J, the junction contained 3 bases not matched to a gene. In germline, CDR1 is SNHLY, CDR2 FYNNEI. CDR3 nucleotide sequence: TGTGCCAGCAGTGAAAGGACAGGTGATCAGCCCCAGCATTTT. Its translation: CASSERTGDQPQHF. Filled out from reference TRBV2 and TRBJ1-5, the complete variable domain reads EPEVTQTPSHQVTQMGQEVILRCVPISNHLYFYWYRQILGQKVEFLVSFYNNEISEKSEIFDDQFSVERPDGSNFTLKIRSTKLEDSAMYFCASSERTGDQPQHFGDGTRLSIL.

This clonotype was recorded many times. The gene calls are TRBV4-2 and TRBJ2-5, with D unresolved. The CDR3 covers 14 residues. In germline, CDR1 is LGHNA, CDR2 YNFKEQ. V lost 0 bases, J lost 5 bases, and 10 bases lay in between. DNA of the CDR3: TGTGCCAGCAGCCAAGATGTACCGGAGGAGACCCAGTACTTC. Translated: CASSQDVPEETQYF.

This chain connects TRBV5-1 to TRBJ2-1, with D perhaps matching TRBD1 (6 bases). The ends were cut back, 0 bases at V and 6 bases at J, with 16 bases in the middle. Germline values: CDR1 SGHRS, CDR2 YFSETQ. The CDR3 runs to 16 residues. The DNA for the CDR3 is TGCGCCAGCAGCTTGGCCCTGGGGGCACTACGCAATGAGCAGTTCTTC. It codes for CASSLALGALRNEQFF.

This clonotype was recorded many times. The V call is TRBV4-3, the J call TRBJ1-6; 9 bases align to TRBD1. The CDR3 sequence is 17 residues long. Trimming removed 3 bases from V and 0 bases from J; junction bases left unmatched: 3. Germline lookup yields CDR1 LGHNA and CDR2 YSLEER. The CDR3 loop is CASSHRQGGSYNSPLHF. CDR3 bases: TGCGCCAGCAGCCACAGACAGGGGGGCTCCTATAATTCACCCCTCCACTTT.

This clonotype was observed many times. V gene TRBV7-2 combines with J gene TRBJ2-7; 7 nucleotides line up with TRBD2. The CDR3 is 17 amino acids. V trimming: 7 bases; J trimming: 5 bases; junction bases outside the gene matches: 20. Germline CDR1 SGHTA, CDR2 FQGNSA. This CDR3 reads CASTHPLSYGGKNEQYF. The CDR3, as DNA: TGTGCCAGCACCCATCCCCTAAGCTACGGGGGGAAAAACGAGCAGTACTTC.

This clonotype occurred many times. The chain uses TRBV12-3 or TRBV12-4 and TRBJ2-3, with 8 bases lining up with TRBD2. Trimming cost V 5 bases and J 4 bases; bases outside gene matches: 11. CDR3 length: 16 residues. The CDR3 spells CASSPGGRGGPDTQYF. The CDR3 DNA sequence: TGTGCCAGCAGTCCGGGGGGACGGGGGGGCCCAGATACGCAGTATTTT.

This clonotype was detected a few times. The CDR3 sequence is CASSIPTGTSGELFF. CDR3 nucleotides: TGTGCCAGCAGCATCCCGACCGGGACAAGCGGGGAGCTGTTTTTT. The chain joins TRBV9 to TRBJ2-2; TRBD1 might be the D (6 bases). The CDR3 sequence is 15 residues long. CDR1 is SGDLS and CDR2 is YYNGEE in the germline V gene. V lost 4 bases to trimming and J lost 7 bases, with 17 bases between them.

This clonotype was detected only a few times. The chain links TRBV3-1 to TRBJ1-1, with a weak D call TRBD1 (5 bases). V lost 1 base and J 9 bases, leaving 12 bases between the germline ends. The CDR3 is made up of 13 amino acids. Germline V CDR1 and CDR2: LGHDT, YNNKEL (reference sequence). The CDR3 sequence: CASSQGDAWKAFF. Here the CDR3 DNA reads TGTGCCAGCAGCCAAGGGGACGCCTGGAAAGCTTTCTTT.

This clonotype showed up just a few times. The J gene is TRBJ2-3, the V gene TRBV21-1; the D call of TRBD2 is as the table states it, not checked on the DNA. TRBV21-1 is reported as a pseudogene. The length of the CDR3 is 16 residues. CDR3 region: CASSSPSGEFTDTQYF. In DNA, the CDR3 is TGTGCCAGCAGCTCCCCTAGCGGGGAATTCACAGATACGCAGTATTTT.

The sample holds a few counts of this clonotype. This chain joins TRBV6-4 and TRBJ2-7, with D possibly being TRBD1 (5 bases). V lost 7 bases and J 3 bases, leaving 16 bases between the germline ends. CDR1 is MRHNA, CDR2 SNTAGT, per germline. This CDR3 contains 14 residues. The CDR3 spells CASTPPRDDYEQYF. For the CDR3, the DNA is TGTGCCAGCACCCCCCCCAGGGATGACTACGAGCAGTACTTC.

This clonotype was counted ten times or more. This chain uses TRBV3-1 with TRBJ2-7; unclear D gene. The CDR3 sequence is 12 residues long. CDR1 and CDR2 from the germline V gene are LGHDT and YNNKEL (reference sequence). The V end was cut by 0 bases, the J end by 5 bases, with 5 bases between. Written as DNA, the CDR3 is TGTGCCAGCAGCCAAGATAGGCACGAGCAGTACTTC. Its protein is CASSQDRHEQYF.

A few counts support this clonotype. The rearrangement joins TRBV11-2 to TRBJ2-3; perhaps TRBD2 as D (6 bases). This CDR3 has 14 residues. Germline CDR1 and CDR2: SGHAT and FQNNGV. Trimming stripped 2 bases from V and 2 bases from J, with 8 bases between. In DNA form, the CDR3 reads TGTGCCAGCAGCTTACGCGGGGCCACAGATACGCAGTATTTT. Translated, it gives CASSLRGATDTQYF.

This clonotype showed up just a few times. The genes are TRBV6-2 or TRBV6-3 and TRBJ2-2, with D maybe TRBD2 (5 bases). From germline, CDR1 is MNHEY and CDR2 SVGEGT. Trimming shortened V by 4 bases and J by 5 bases, and 14 bases separated the two germline ends. The CDR3 has 15 residues. The CDR3 DNA sequence: TGTGCCAGCAGTTCCGAGGACTGGAGGACCGGGGAGCTGTTTTTT. It codes for CASSSEDWRTGELFF.

The rearrangement links TRBV2 to TRBJ2-5; D might be TRBD1 (5 bases). CDR3 length equals 16 residues. The germline V gene has CDR1 SNHLY and CDR2 FYNNEI. Trimming removed 2 bases from V and 3 bases from J, with 16 bases in between. CDR3 amino acids: CASSEYGAFGKETQYF. DNA of the CDR3: TGTGCCAGCAGTGAATATGGGGCTTTCGGCAAAGAGACCCAGTACTTC.

In its sample, this clonotype was seen many times. The chain joins TRBV7-2 to TRBJ1-2; D is unresolved. V shed 5 bases and J shed 3 bases, with 10 bases lying between them. The length of the CDR3 is 13 residues. Looked up from germline, CDR1 is SGHTA and CDR2 is FQGNSA. This CDR3 reads CASSLYPHYGYTF. The CDR3 DNA sequence: TGTGCCAGCAGCCTTTACCCCCACTATGGCTACACCTTC.

V is TRBV6-2 or TRBV6-3 and J is TRBJ2-7; D gene unclear. V shed 0 bases and J shed 3 bases, with 15 bases lying between them. The V gene's germline CDR1 is MNHEY and CDR2 SVGEGT. The CDR3 is 16 amino acids. The CDR3 coding sequence is TGTGCCAGCAGTTACTCTTCAGCCCTTCTCGGCTACGAGCAGTACTTC. This translates into CASSYSSALLGYEQYF.

The chain links TRBV28 to TRBJ2-2; D is perhaps TRBD1 or TRBD2 (5 bases each). The CDR3 sequence is 15 residues long. CDR1 MDHEN and CDR2 SYDVKM come from the germline V gene. V was clipped by 5 bases and J by 7 bases, with 17 bases between them. The CDR3 sequence: CASSPGTRLGGELFF. CDR3 bases: TGTGCCAGCAGTCCCGGGACCCGTCTGGGCGGGGAGCTGTTTTTT.

This clonotype was found a few times. The chain combines TRBV30 with TRBJ1-1; TRBD1 aligns across 7 bases. The CDR3 is made up of 13 amino acids. V dropped 5 bases and J dropped 4; count of bases not matched to a gene: 7. CDR1 and CDR2 from the germline V gene are GTSNPN and SVGIG (reference sequence). CDR3 sequence (DNA): TGTGCCTGGGGGGGGGACAGTGGCACTGAAGCTTTCTTT. It yields the protein CAWGGDSGTEAFF.